A selection of T cell receptor beta chains follows, all from one sample in a study of blood T cell repertoires in COVID-19. Libraries were prepared by immunoSEQ multiplex PCR; TCRdb keeps only in-frame clonotypes and omits some of them. This repertoire shows about 300,000 clones, around 90% found once; its top ten account for 3.5% to 5%. Sequenced: PBMCs or T cells enriched from blood (not recorded which). The receptors originated from a woman younger than 30 with acute COVID-19. CDR3s include the opening cysteine and the closing phenylalanine or tryptophan. Fields, in order: D gene, J gene, V gene, clone size, CDR3 DNA, CDR3 protein. A D gene is named only where the DNA matches it firmly. For some rows the clone size is stated as once, few or many, or as a class when expanded; others skip it.

. | TRBJ1-6 | TRBV6-5 | . | TGTGCCGCCCAAACAGGCAGCTCACCCCTCCACTTT | CAAQTGSSPLHF
TRBD1 | TRBJ1-1 | TRBV19 | once | TGTGCCAGTAGTATAACAGGGGCCGTATCGGACACTGAAGCTTTCTTT | CASSITGAVSDTEAFF
. | TRBJ2-2 | TRBV28 | . | TGTGCCACTTATGAGAGTGCGAACACCGGGGAGCTGTTTTTT | CATYESANTGELFF
TRBD1 | TRBJ1-1 | TRBV27 | few | TGTGCCAGCAGTTCGCCTACGGACAGGGTAGAGAACACTGAAGCTTTCTTT | CASSSPTDRVENTEAFF
. | TRBJ1-2 | TRBV19 | . | TGTGCCAGTAGTACCCTGGACAGTTATGGCTACACCTTC | CASSTLDSYGYTF
. | TRBJ1-1 | TRBV3-1/TRBV3-2 | . | TGTGCCAGCAGTTCCAGGGGCGTAGGCACTGAAGCTTTCTTT | CASSSRGVGTEAFF
TRBD1 | TRBJ1-1 | TRBV5-1 | . | TGCGCCAGCAGCTTCACCCAGGGGGCAGACACTGAAGCTTTCTTT | CASSFTQGADTEAFF
. | TRBJ2-3 | TRBV18 | . | TGTGCCAGCTCACCCTACGCGCCCCCCTCCTTACAGTATTTT | CASSPYAPPSLQYF
TRBD1 | TRBJ2-7 | TRBV7-9 | . | TGTGCCAGCAGCACAAGACAGGGGGTTAGGCAGTACTTC | CASSTRQGVRQYF
. | TRBJ2-1 | TRBV5-1 | . | TGCGCCAGCAGCTTGGCCGGGACTTTCAATGAGCAGTTCTTC | CASSLAGTFNEQFF
TRBD1 | TRBJ2-1 | TRBV29-1 | once | TGCAGCGTTGATGGTCAACAGGGGGCGAGTTGGAATGAGCAGTTCTTC | CSVDGQQGASWNEQFF
TRBD1 | TRBJ1-2 | TRBV25-1 | . | TGTGCCAGCAGTGAATGGGGGACAGGGGGTCTCTCCCATGGCTACACCTTC | CASSEWGTGGLSHGYTF
. | TRBJ2-1 | TRBV25-1 | . | TGTGCCAGCAGTGCAGGACAGTTCTCGGGGGAGCAGTTCTTC | CASSAGQFSGEQFF
TRBD1 | TRBJ2-7 | TRBV28 | . | TGTGCCAGCAGTTCCCCCGGGACAGGGCATTACGAGCAGTACTTC | CASSSPGTGHYEQYF
TRBD2 | TRBJ2-2 | TRBV7-3 | . | TGTGCCAGCAGCCTCACTCCGGGACTAGCGGGAGTGGCAACCGGGGAGCTGTTTTTT | CASSLTPGLAGVATGELFF
. | TRBJ1-1 | TRBV3-1/TRBV3-2 | . | TGTGCCACAGGAACATCCGGGACATCCATTGGAACGGCTTTCTTT | CATGTSGTSIGTAFF
TRBD2 | TRBJ2-5 | TRBV6-1 | . | TGTGCCAGCAGTGATGGAGCGGGAGCGTGGGAGACCCAGTACTTC | CASSDGAGAWETQYF
TRBD1 | TRBJ1-5 | TRBV11-3 | . | TGTGCCAGCAGCTTAGATGGGACAGGGGATCAGCCCCAGCATTTT | CASSLDGTGDQPQHF
TRBD1 | TRBJ1-4 | TRBV14 | . | TGTGCCAGCAGCCCAGGACAGGCCGGGGAAAAACTGTTTTTT | CASSPGQAGEKLFF
TRBD1 | TRBJ1-1 | TRBV25-1 | once | TGTGCCAGCACAGGGGGAAGCACTGAAGCTTTCTTT | CASTGGSTEAFF
TRBD2 | TRBJ2-7 | TRBV3-1/TRBV3-2 | . | TGTGCCAGCAGCGCGAGCGTAGCGGGAGGTTACGAGCAGTACTTC | CASSASVAGGYEQYF
TRBD1 | TRBJ2-7 | TRBV27 | . | TGTGCCAGCAGTTTTTCGGGGACAGGAGACTACGAGCAGTACTTC | CASSFSGTGDYEQYF
TRBD2 | TRBJ2-3 | TRBV30 | . | TGTGCCTGGAGTCCAACTTTTAGCGGGAGGGGACACGGAGGCACAGATACGCAGTATTTT | CAWSPTFSGRGHGGTDTQYF
TRBD1 | TRBJ2-1 | TRBV18 | . | TGTGCCAGCTCACCATCCCGGACAGGGGGCAATGAGCAGTTCTTC | CASSPSRTGGNEQFF
TRBD1 | TRBJ2-2 | TRBV11-3 | . | TGTGCCAGCAGCCGCGTCCGGGACAGGGGGCGCACCGGGGAGCTGTTTTTT | CASSRVRDRGRTGELFF
TRBD1 | TRBJ1-3 | TRBV28 | . | TGTGCCAGCAGTCTCCGCCGGGACAGGGTTGGAAACACCATATATTTT | CASSLRRDRVGNTIYF
. | TRBJ1-5 | TRBV19 | . | TGTGCCAGTAGGAACATCTTGAGGGGGTTCCGGCAGCCCCAGCATTTT | CASRNILRGFRQPQHF
. | TRBJ1-4 | TRBV5-1 | . | TGCGCCAGCAGCTCGGCAGGGGCTGGTAATGAAAAACTGTTTTTT | CASSSAGAGNEKLFF
. | TRBJ2-7 | TRBV29-1 | . | TGCAGCGCCTGGGGCTCCGAGCAGTACTTC | CSAWGSEQYF
TRBD2 | TRBJ2-1 | TRBV7-9 | . | TGTGCCAGCAGCCCCCGTGGTAGCGGGAGAGGAGATGAGCAGTTCTTC | CASSPRGSGRGDEQFF
. | TRBJ1-6 | TRBV5-1 | . | TGCGCCAGCAGCTATCGATTTTCCGGGGCCCTCCACTTT | CASSYRFSGALHF
. | TRBJ1-2 | TRBV24-1 | . | TGTGCCACCAGTGATTTGGACGGGGGAGCCTCTGGCTACACCTTC | CATSDLDGGASGYTF
. | TRBJ2-7 | TRBV29-1 | few | TGCAGCGTTGTGACGGGAACCTACGAGCAGTACTTC | CSVVTGTYEQYF
TRBD1 | TRBJ2-2 | TRBV6-4 | . | TGTGCCAGCAGTGACCGGGACAGGGCGAGTTCGGCCGGGGAGCTGTTTTTT | CASSDRDRASSAGELFF
TRBD2 | TRBJ2-3 | TRBV19 | . | TGTGCCAGTAGTACTGCGGGAGACACAGATACGCAGTATTTT | CASSTAGDTDTQYF
. | TRBJ2-1 | TRBV30 | . | TGTGCCTGGAGAAACATTCTTAGCGATGAGCAGTTCTTC | CAWRNILSDEQFF
TRBD2 | TRBJ2-1 | TRBV7-3 | . | TGTGCCAGCAGCCCTCGACTAGCTGGGTTCAATGAGCAGTTCTTC | CASSPRLAGFNEQFF
. | TRBJ1-6 | TRBV27 | . | TGTGCCAGCAGTCCCGGGGACTATAATTCACCCCTCCACTTT | CASSPGDYNSPLHF
. | TRBJ1-2 | TRBV5-1 | . | TGCGCCAGCAGCTTGGATGAGAACTATGGCTACACCTTC | CASSLDENYGYTF
TRBD1 | TRBJ2-3 | TRBV19 | . | TGTGCCAGTACCCCTGTGGACAGGGGGCCAGATACGCAGTATTTT | CASTPVDRGPDTQYF
TRBD2 | TRBJ2-1 | TRBV5-4 | . | TGTGCCAGCAGCTTGGGTGGCCTAGCGGGGTACAATGAGCAGTTCTTC | CASSLGGLAGYNEQFF
TRBD1 | TRBJ2-7 | TRBV5-1 | . | TGCGCCAGCAGCGGACAGGGTTTATTCGAGCAGTACTTC | CASSGQGLFEQYF
. | TRBJ1-6 | TRBV28 | . | TGTGCCAGTACGGGGGGCGGGTCACCCCTCCACTTT | CASTGGGSPLHF
TRBD2 | TRBJ2-3 | TRBV11-2 | . | TGTGCCAGCAGAGATACAGGGACTAGCCTCGCAGATACGCAGTATTTT | CASRDTGTSLADTQYF
. | TRBJ1-1 | TRBV11-2 | . | TGTGCCAGCAGCCCAAGCCCTTCCACTGAAGCTTTCTTT | CASSPSPSTEAFF
TRBD2 | TRBJ2-7 | TRBV3-1/TRBV3-2 | few | TGTGCCAGCAGCCCAGAACCAGCGGGAGTCTTTGGCGAGCAGTACTTC | CASSPEPAGVFGEQYF
TRBD1 | TRBJ2-7 | TRBV6-5 | . | TGTGCCAGCAGCCGGGACAGGGACCCCTACGAGCAGTACTTC | CASSRDRDPYEQYF
. | TRBJ1-2 | TRBV9 | . | TGTGCCAGCAGCGTAGCCGGCTCCGAGGCTAACTATGGCTACACCTTC | CASSVAGSEANYGYTF
. | TRBJ1-4 | TRBV24-1 | . | TGTGCCACCAGTGCCAGACAAAATGAAAAACTGTTTTTT | CATSARQNEKLFF
. | TRBJ2-5 | TRBV6-1 | . | TGTGCCAGCAGTGAAATCTGGACTACCCAAGAGACCCAGTACTTC | CASSEIWTTQETQYF
TRBD1 | TRBJ1-4 | TRBV18 | . | TGTGCCAGCTCGGACAGGGGGGCTAATGAAAAACTGTTTTTT | CASSDRGANEKLFF
. | TRBJ2-2 | TRBV7-9 | . | TGTGCCAGCACCTCCGGGAACACCGGGGAGCTGTTTTTT | CASTSGNTGELFF
. | TRBJ2-1 | TRBV2 | . | TGTGCCAGCGGGTTTTACGAGGAGGATGAGCAGTTCTTC | CASGFYEEDEQFF
TRBD2 | TRBJ2-3 | TRBV10-3 | once | TGTGCCACATCGGGGATACTAGCGGGGGGGAGCACAGATACGCAGTATTTT | CATSGILAGGSTDTQYF